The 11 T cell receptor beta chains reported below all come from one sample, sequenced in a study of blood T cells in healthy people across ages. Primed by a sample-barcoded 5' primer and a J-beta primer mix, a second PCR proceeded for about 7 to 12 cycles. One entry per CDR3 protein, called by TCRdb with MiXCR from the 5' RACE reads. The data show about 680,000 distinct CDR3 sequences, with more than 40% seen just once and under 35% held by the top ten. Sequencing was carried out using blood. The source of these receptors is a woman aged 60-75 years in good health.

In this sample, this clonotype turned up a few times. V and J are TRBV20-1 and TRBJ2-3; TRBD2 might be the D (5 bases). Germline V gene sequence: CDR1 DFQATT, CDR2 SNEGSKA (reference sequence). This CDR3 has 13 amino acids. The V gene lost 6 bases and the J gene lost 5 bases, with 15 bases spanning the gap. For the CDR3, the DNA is TGCAGTGCCACCGGGGTTAGAATAGATACGCAGTATTTT. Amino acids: CSATGVRIDTQYF.

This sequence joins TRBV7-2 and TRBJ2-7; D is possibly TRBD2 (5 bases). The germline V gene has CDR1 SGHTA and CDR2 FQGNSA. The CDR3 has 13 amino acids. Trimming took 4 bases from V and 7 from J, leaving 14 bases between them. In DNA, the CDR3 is TGTGCCAGCAGCTGGGAGTACTCCGAGGAGCAGTACTTC. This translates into CASSWEYSEEQYF. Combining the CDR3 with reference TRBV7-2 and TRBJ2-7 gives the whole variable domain GAGVSQSPSNKVTEKGKDVELRCDPISGHTALYWYRQSLGQGLEFLIYFQGNSAPDKSGLPSDRFSAERTGGSVSTLTIQRTQQEDSAVYLCASSWEYSEEQYFGPGTRLTVT.

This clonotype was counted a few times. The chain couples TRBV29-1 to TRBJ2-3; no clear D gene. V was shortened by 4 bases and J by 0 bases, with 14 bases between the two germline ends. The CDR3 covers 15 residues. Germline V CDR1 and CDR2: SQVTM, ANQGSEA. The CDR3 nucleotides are TGCAGCGTTGGGTCGCTGACAATTAGCACAGATACGCAGTATTTT. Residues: CSVGSLTISTDTQYF.

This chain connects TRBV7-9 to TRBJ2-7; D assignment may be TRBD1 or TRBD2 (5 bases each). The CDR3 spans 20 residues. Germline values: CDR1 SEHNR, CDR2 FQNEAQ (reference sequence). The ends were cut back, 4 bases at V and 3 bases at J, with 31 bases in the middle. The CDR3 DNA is TGTGCCAGCAGCTACGTTTCAACCAGTTCAAACCGGGGCAGAGACTACGAGCAGTACTTC. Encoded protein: CASSYVSTSSNRGRDYEQYF.

CDR3 amino acids: CSASATGGDYGYTF. The DNA of the CDR3 is TGCAGTGCTAGCGCGACAGGGGGCGACTATGGCTACACCTTC. The J gene is TRBJ1-2, the V gene TRBV20-1; 10 nucleotides match TRBD1. V gave up 3 bases and J gave up 3 bases; unmatched junction bases: 4. CDR1 and CDR2 (germline): DFQATT, SNEGSKA (reference sequence). This CDR3 contains 14 residues.

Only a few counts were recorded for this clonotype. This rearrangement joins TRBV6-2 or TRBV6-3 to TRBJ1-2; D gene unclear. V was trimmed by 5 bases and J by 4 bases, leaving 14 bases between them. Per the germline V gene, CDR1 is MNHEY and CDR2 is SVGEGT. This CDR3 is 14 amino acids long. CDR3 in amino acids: CASSVGRLPYGYTF. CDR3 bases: TGTGCCAGCAGTGTCGGACGGCTCCCCTATGGCTACACCTTC.

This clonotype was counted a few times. The CDR3 region has the DNA TGTGCCAGCAGTGAAGCGCGAAGGGGGTGGGATACGCAGTATTTT. Residues: CASSEARRGWDTQYF. The chain joins TRBV2 to TRBJ2-3, with D tentatively TRBD1 (6 bases). The V end lost 0 bases, the J end lost 6 bases, and 13 bases lay between the germline ends. The CDR3 loop spans 15 amino acids. Germline CDR1 reads SNHLY; CDR2 reads FYNNEI. The full variable domain, with the rest looked up from reference TRBV2 and TRBJ2-3, is EPEVTQTPSHQVTQMGQEVILRCVPISNHLYFYWYRQILGQKVEFLVSFYNNEISEKSEIFDDQFSVERPDGSNFTLKIRSTKLEDSAMYFCASSEARRGWDTQYFGPGTRLTVL.

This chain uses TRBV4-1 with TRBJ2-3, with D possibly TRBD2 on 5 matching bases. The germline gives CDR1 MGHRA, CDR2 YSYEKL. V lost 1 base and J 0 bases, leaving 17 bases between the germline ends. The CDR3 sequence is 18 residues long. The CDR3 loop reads CASSQGLSSGTSTDTQYF. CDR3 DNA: TGCGCCAGCAGCCAAGGCCTTAGCAGCGGTACTAGCACAGATACGCAGTATTTT.

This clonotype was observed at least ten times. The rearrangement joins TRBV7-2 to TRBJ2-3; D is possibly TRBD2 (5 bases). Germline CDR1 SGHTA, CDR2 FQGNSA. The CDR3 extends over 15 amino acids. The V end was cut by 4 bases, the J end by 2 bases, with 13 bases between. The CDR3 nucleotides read TGTGCCAGCAGCTCCGGGATAGCGTACACAGATACGCAGTATTTT. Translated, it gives CASSSGIAYTDTQYF.

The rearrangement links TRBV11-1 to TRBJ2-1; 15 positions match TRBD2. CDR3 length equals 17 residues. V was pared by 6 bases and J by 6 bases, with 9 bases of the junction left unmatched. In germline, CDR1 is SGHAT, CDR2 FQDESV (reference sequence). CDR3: CASSLLPGLAGGNEQFF. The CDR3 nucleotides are TGTGCCAGCAGTCTGCTCCCGGGACTAGCGGGAGGCAATGAGCAGTTCTTC.

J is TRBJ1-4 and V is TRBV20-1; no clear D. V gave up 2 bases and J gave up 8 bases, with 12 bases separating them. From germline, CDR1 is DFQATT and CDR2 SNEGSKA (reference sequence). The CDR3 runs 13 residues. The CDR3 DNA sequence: TGCAGTGCTAGATTCGGCCAAGAAGAAAAACTGTTTTTT. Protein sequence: CSARFGQEEKLFF.